The entry below gives a single T cell receptor (beta chain) sequence along with its context. Its antigen is unidentified. TCRdb re-called the 5' RACE reads and gives one entry per CDR3 protein, without DNA. The sample totals 500,000 to 700,000 distinct CDR3 sequences. This entry belongs to a study of T cells expressing NK-cell markers. Overall study results and limits: Several of the donors also had these clonotypes leading their CD3+CD56-NKG2C+ fraction. What remained unclear was the HCMV specificity of expanded NKG2C+ T cell clones.

From germline, CDR1 is SGDLS and CDR2 YYNGEE. The CDR3 loop spans 17 amino acids. The sequence was obtained from a man aged 18 to 30 in good health. V gene TRBV9 combines with J gene TRBJ2-3; TCRdb's assignment of TRBD1 cannot be checked, as there is no DNA. The specimen was blood T cells: a sorted CD56 or NKG2C T cell subset, CD4+ or CD8+ T cells, or bulk PBMC T cells (not recorded which). CDR3 region: CASSVGPGTGEADTQYF.